This T cell receptor (beta chain) was profiled in a study of beta chain features in type 1 diabetes. CD45RO/CCR7/CD25/CD127/CD95/CD27 separated CD4+ naive, central memory, regulatory and stem cell-like memory cells by sorting. Sorted populations all had greater than 95% purity. The CDR3 is made up of 13 amino acids. The germline gives CDR1 SGHDN, CDR2 FVKESK. V lost 4 bases, J lost 10 bases, and 13 bases lay in between. Overall study findings and caveats: More deletions and fewer insertions at VDJ junctions were found in patients with type 1 diabetes. People with Type 1 diabetes carried modestly yet significantly shorter TCRB CDR3s in all four CD4+ subsets. The similarity of naive, central memory and Treg TCRB repertoires appeared greater among patients than among healthy donors.

This clone was counted between two and nine times. Its antigen is unknown. Investigators reverse transcribed all isolated RNA, so they sequenced expressed TCRB transcripts. Generated by immunoSEQ multiplex PCR, the TCRdb table keeps only in-frame clones and is missing some. The data contain about 150,000 clones, about 12% of them singletons. V and J are TRBV14 and TRBJ1-4; D may be TRBD1 (5 bases). Input material: central memory CD4+ T cells from blood. This TCR derives from a man younger than 35 with type 1 diabetes. The CDR3, as DNA: TGTGCCAGCAGCCTGGGGCCCCGGAGAAAACTGTTTTTT. Translated, it gives CASSLGPRRKLFF.